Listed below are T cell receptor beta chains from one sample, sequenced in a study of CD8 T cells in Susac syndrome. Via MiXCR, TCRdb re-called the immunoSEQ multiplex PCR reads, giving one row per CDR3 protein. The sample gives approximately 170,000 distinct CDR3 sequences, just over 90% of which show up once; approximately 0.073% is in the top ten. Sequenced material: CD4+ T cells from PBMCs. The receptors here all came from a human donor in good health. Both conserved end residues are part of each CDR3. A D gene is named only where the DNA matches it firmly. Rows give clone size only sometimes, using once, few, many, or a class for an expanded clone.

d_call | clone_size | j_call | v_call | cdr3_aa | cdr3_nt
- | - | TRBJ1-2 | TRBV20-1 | CGAGGANYGYTF | TGCGGGGCTGGAGGGGCTAACTATGGCTACACCTTC
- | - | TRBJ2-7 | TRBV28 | CASRGWGRESYEQYF | TGTGCCAGCAGGGGGTGGGGCAGGGAGTCTTACGAGCAGTACTTC
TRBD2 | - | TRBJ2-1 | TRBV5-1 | CASSLFLAGYNEQFF | TGCGCCAGCAGCTTGTTCCTAGCGGGGTACAATGAGCAGTTCTTC
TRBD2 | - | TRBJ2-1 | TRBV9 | CASSTKGEREYYNEQFF | TGTGCCAGCAGCACAAAAGGGGAGCGGGAGTATTACAATGAGCAGTTCTTC
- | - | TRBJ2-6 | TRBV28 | CASSLELASSILTF | TGTGCCAGCAGTTTGGAACTCGCCAGCAGCATCCTGACTTTC
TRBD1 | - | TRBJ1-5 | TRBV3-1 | CASSPGEDRGNQPQHF | TGTGCCAGCAGCCCCGGCGAGGACAGGGGCAATCAGCCCCAGCATTTT
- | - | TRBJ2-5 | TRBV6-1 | CASSAQPDQETQYF | TGTGCCAGCAGTGCACAGCCCGACCAAGAGACCCAGTACTTC
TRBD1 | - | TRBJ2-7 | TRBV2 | CASSDSGRGRDEQYF | TGTGCCAGCAGTGACTCGGGTAGGGGGCGCGACGAGCAGTACTTC
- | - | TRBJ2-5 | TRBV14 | CASSPGRVSSTGETQYF | TGTGCCAGCAGCCCTGGCAGGGTGAGCTCAACGGGAGAGACCCAGTACTTC
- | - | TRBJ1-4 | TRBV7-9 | CASSPRRAGEKLFF | TGTGCCAGCAGCCCTCGACGGGCAGGTGAAAAACTGTTTTTT
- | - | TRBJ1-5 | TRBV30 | CAFGKGSQPQHF | TGTGCCTTTGGAAAGGGTTCTCAGCCCCAGCATTTT
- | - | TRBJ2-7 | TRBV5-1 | CASSTEAGSIYEQYF | TGCGCCAGCAGCACGGAGGCTGGTTCGATATACGAGCAGTACTTC
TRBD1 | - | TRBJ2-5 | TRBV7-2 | CASSLGGQGQETQYF | TGTGCCAGCAGCTTAGGGGGACAGGGACAAGAGACCCAGTACTTC
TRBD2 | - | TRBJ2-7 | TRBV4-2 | CASSQENSGSGEQYF | TGTGCCAGCAGCCAAGAAAATAGCGGGAGCGGCGAGCAGTACTTC
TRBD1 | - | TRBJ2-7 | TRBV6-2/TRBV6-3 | CASNRGGSYEQYF | TGTGCCAGTAACAGGGGTGGCTCCTACGAGCAGTACTTC
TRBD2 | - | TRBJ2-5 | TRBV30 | CASGTSGVETQYF | TGTGCTTCTGGGACTAGCGGCGTGGAGACCCAGTACTTC
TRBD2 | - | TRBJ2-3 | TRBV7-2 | CASSLGFRGGTDTQYF | TGTGCCAGCAGCTTAGGGTTTCGGGGGGGGACAGATACGCAGTATTTT
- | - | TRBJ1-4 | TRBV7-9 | CASNHRDEKLFF | TGTGCCAGCAACCACAGGGATGAAAAACTGTTTTTT
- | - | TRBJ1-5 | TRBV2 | CASSENTYQPQHF | TGTGCCAGCAGTGAAAACACTTATCAGCCCCAGCATTTT
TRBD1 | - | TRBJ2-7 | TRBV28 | CASSLHRDRVRSYEQYF | TGTGCCAGCAGCCTACACCGGGACAGGGTAAGATCCTACGAGCAGTACTTC
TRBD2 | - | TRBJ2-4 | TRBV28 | CASRGLAEIQYF | TGTGCCAGCAGAGGACTAGCGGAGATTCAGTACTTC
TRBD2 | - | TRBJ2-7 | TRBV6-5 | CASRTSSGGPGEQYF | TGTGCCAGCAGGACGTCTTCGGGAGGGCCTGGAGAGCAGTACTTC
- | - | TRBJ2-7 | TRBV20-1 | CSAMARGTYEQYF | TGCAGTGCTATGGCTAGAGGGACCTACGAGCAGTACTTC
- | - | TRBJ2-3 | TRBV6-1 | CASSGGPSDTQYF | TGTGCCAGCAGTGGGGGCCCGTCAGATACGCAGTATTTT
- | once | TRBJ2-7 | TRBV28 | CASKKVNRETYEQYF | TGTGCCAGCAAAAAAGTAAACAGGGAAACCTACGAGCAGTACTTC
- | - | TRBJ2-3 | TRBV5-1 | CASIRGGDTDTQYF | TGCGCCAGCATCCGGGGTGGCGACACAGATACGCAGTATTTT
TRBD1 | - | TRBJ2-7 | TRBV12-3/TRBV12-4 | CASSFWDRDEQYF | TGTGCCAGCAGTTTCTGGGACAGGGACGAGCAGTACTTC
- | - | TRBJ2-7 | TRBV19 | CASSLTGIGVYEQYF | TGTGCCAGTAGTCTTACAGGAATTGGAGTCTACGAGCAGTACTTC
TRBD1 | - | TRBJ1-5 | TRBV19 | CASNRGGASNQPQHF | TGTGCCAGTAACCGAGGGGGCGCGAGCAATCAGCCCCAGCATTTT
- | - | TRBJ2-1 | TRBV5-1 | CASSYDRSLHEQFF | TGCGCCAGCAGCTACGACAGGAGCCTACATGAGCAGTTCTTC
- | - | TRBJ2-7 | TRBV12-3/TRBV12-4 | CASTQSSYEQYF | TGTGCCAGCACCCAGAGCTCCTACGAGCAGTACTTC
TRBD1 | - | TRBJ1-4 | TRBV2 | CASIPGGDGEKLFF | TGTGCCAGCATCCCAGGGGGCGACGGTGAAAAACTGTTTTTT
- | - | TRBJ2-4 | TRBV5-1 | CASSPLPQGKNIQYF | TGCGCCAGCAGCCCCCTGCCCCAGGGCAAAAACATTCAGTACTTC
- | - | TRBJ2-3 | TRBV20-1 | CSAGRDSTDTQYF | TGCAGTGCGGGCAGGGACAGCACAGATACGCAGTATTTT
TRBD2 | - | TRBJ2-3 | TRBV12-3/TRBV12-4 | CASSSRTSGTDTQYF | TGTGCCAGCAGTTCCCGGACTAGCGGCACAGATACGCAGTATTTT
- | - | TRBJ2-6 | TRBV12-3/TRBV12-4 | CASAAWISGANVLTF | TGTGCCAGCGCCGCCTGGATCTCTGGGGCCAACGTCCTGACTTTC
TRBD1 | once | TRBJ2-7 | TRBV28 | CASSLGQAPYEQYF | TGTGCCAGCAGTTTGGGACAGGCTCCCTACGAGCAGTACTTC
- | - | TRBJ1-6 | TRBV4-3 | CASSQEGSYNSPLHF | TGCGCCAGCAGCCAAGAAGGGTCCTATAATTCACCCCTCCACTTT
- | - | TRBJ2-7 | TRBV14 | CASSQQASGTEQYF | TGTGCCAGCAGCCAGCAGGCTTCTGGGACAGAGCAGTACTTC
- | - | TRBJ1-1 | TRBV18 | CASSPSGQMNTEAFF | TGTGCCAGCTCACCGAGCGGACAAATGAACACTGAAGCTTTCTTT